This T cell receptor beta chain comes out of a study of blood T cell repertoires in COVID-19. The overall study: The study drew acute and convalescent COVID-19 samples from the United States, Italy and Spain. From T cells, B-cell-depleted T cells, or PBMCs came the material, which was cDNA or gDNA.

The CDR3 loop spans 15 amino acids. The V gene lost 0 bases and the J gene lost 8 bases, with 16 bases spanning the gap. The germline V gene encodes CDR1 SGHAT and CDR2 FQNNGV. In the study's own analysis: The authors estimated nucleated cell counts from reference gene primer amplification. Here immunoSEQ multiplex PCR was the method, and the copy in TCRdb shows in-frame clones only, minus some. That table gives V, J and clone size, and the DNA gave D and trimming. In the table there are some 56,000 clones, about four fifths of which are singletons. The material sequenced was peripheral blood. The receptor was isolated from a woman of 80 years or more with active or convalescent COVID-19. This chain joins TRBV11-2 and TRBJ2-5; weak D call: TRBD2 (6 bases). CDR3 bases: TGTGCCAGCAGCTTAGAAGTTAGCGGTACTGAAACCCAGTACTTC. Amino acid sequence: CASSLEVSGTETQYF.